This TCR beta chain was captured in a study of CD8 T cells in ankylosing spondylitis. The study, taken as a whole, reports: Ankylosing spondylitis blood seemed to carry a telltale TCR beta motif made of fewer than ten highly homologous variants.

This clonotype was picked up a small number of times. Its matching antigen is unknown. Deletions cut 5 bases from V and 6 bases from J, with 11 bases between. This CDR3 region has 13 residues. CDR1 SEHNR and CDR2 FQNEAQ come from the germline V gene (reference sequence). TCRdb processed the 5' RACE reads anew with MiXCR; each CDR3 protein has one entry. The table has just over 350,000 distinct CDR3 sequences, approximately 20% seen once; the top ten hold around 13%. The chain links TRBV7-9 to TRBJ2-1; D is unclear. This sequence originates from a male donor with ankylosing spondylitis or in good health (not recorded which). The specimen sequenced was blood, either unsorted or a sorted T cell fraction (not recorded which). CDR3 DNA sequence: TGTGCCAGCAGCCGGTCGTCAATCAATGAGCAGTTCTTC. Amino acids: CASSRSSINEQFF. The whole variable domain, filled in from reference TRBV7-9 and TRBJ2-1, reads DTGVSQNPRHKITKRGQNVTFRCDPISEHNRLYWYRQTLGQGPEFLTYFQNEAQLEKSRLLSDRFSAERPKGSFSTLEIQRTEQGDSAMYLCASSRSSINEQFFGPGTRLTVL.